The T cell receptor (beta chain) described here comes from a study of blood T cells in healthy people across ages. On the study more broadly: There was about one barcoded beta molecule captured by template switching per two T cells.

To note about this clonotype: No antigen is known for it.

V was pared by 2 bases and J by 6 bases, with 20 bases between. Per germline, CDR1 SGHKS and CDR2 YYEKEE (reference sequence). The CDR3 sequence is 16 residues long. Combining a sample-barcoded 5' primer with a J-beta primer mix, a second PCR ran for roughly 7 to 11 cycles. TCRdb reprocessed the 5' RACE reads with MiXCR, giving one entry per CDR3 protein. The profile covers about 640,000 distinct CDR3 sequences, with approximately 50% appearing a single time and approximately 37% taken by the ten largest. Peripheral blood, about 9.8 milliliters per donor, was collected. Study outcomes and limitations: Per million T cells, TCR beta diversity dropped roughly linearly as age increased.

Sequencing was done on a sample of blood. The TCR comes from a man between 60 and 70 years old in good health. The chain uses TRBV5-5 and TRBJ2-5; D perhaps matches TRBD2 (5 bases). DNA of the CDR3: TGTGCCAGCAGCTTTGCAGTCCCGGACTTGTGGCAGACCCAGTACTTC. Protein product: CASSFAVPDLWQTQYF.